This paragraph covers one TCR beta chain sequence. This clone's antigen is unknown. The record has no base qualities; no much larger clone is one base away. Enrollment in ICON was initiated in early 2016, and the last patient was enrolled in 2018. Fresh tumor and matched uninvolved tissue for in-depth immune analyses, including TCR sequencing, were collected from a subcohort of 76 patients. No cell sorting was done, and TCR sequencing was instead run on DNA isolated from bulk tissue. The germline V gene supplies CDR1 SGDLS and CDR2 YYNGEE. V is reduced by 0 bases and J by 2 bases, leaving a spacing of 26 bases between them. Reading from cysteine to phenylalanine, the CDR3 counts 20 amino acids. Just CDR3 DNA is preserved here, 60 bases in frame from base 1. The data derive from a study of tumor-infiltrating lymphocytes in localized non-small cell lung cancer (dated by TCRdb to about 2021). Concerning the study at large: The cohort included patients whose samples were collected after neoadjuvant chemotherapy, as well as both smokers and never-smokers and several histologies. Each patient contributed resected tumor tissue and uninvolved lung tissue from the same patient, described as non-adjacent to the tumor. TCR sequencing was one of several integrated assays, alongside flow cytometry, multiplex immunofluorescence, RNA-seq, exome sequencing and proteomics, applied to the same patients. The overall ICON cohort was composed of 150 surgical patients with localized non-small cell lung cancer whose tumors were resected. The paired tumor versus uninvolved lung comparison of immunoSEQ T-cell fraction included some 50 patients.

General findings and caveats noted by the study authors: TCR-derived T-cell fraction did not differ between the flow cytometry-defined immunotypes IM1 (good prognosis) and IM2 (poor prognosis). Higher T cell infiltration in tumors than in uninvolved lung tissue was supported by TCRbeta sequencing, consistent with immunofluorescence CD3 counts. Because different assays used different pieces of the same tissue, intratumor heterogeneity could not be separated from technical variation. Tumor T-cell fraction from TCR sequencing was not associated with recurrence-free survival (p = 0.61). Since assay coverage differed from patient to patient depending on how much tissue was available, TCR sequencing was done for only a subset of the cohort.

The T-cell fraction in tumor and uninvolved lung tissue was obtained from TCR sequencing using the immunoSEQ assay. Per the authors' processing: For survival analysis, patients were split into high (upper tertile) and low (lower two tertiles) T-cell fraction groups and compared by log-rank test. Paired tumor versus uninvolved lung differences in T-cell fraction were tested with a signed-rank test. In its TCRdb copy, this immuneACCESS table keeps in-frame sequences only and misses some clones. Where compared with another copy, unresolved V genes explain less than half of these, and the others have no known cause. V, J and clone size reflect that table, while D and trimming were determined from the DNA. This sample lists 9,500 or so clones; about two thirds were detected once. The biggest ten clones account for roughly 14% of the sample.

The sample taken for sequencing was lung tumor tissue. The TCR originated in a human donor with non-small cell lung cancer. The rearrangement joined TRBV9 to TRBJ1-2; TRBD1 could be the D gene, as 6 bases match. CDR3 region: CASSVGFRTGAQGENYGYTF. The DNA is as follows: TGTGCCAGCAGCGTAGGATTCAGAACGGGGGCACAGGGAGAGAACTATGGCTACACCTTC.